This T cell receptor beta chain derives from a study of response to subunit inactivated influenza vaccine. On this clonotype: What it recognizes is unknown.

Whole-study results and caveats: Each seasonal influenza vaccination, the authors suggested, recruits few new T cells.

The CDR3 runs to 15 residues. CDR1 and CDR2 from the germline V gene are SGHRS and YFSETQ. Trimming pared 1 base from V and 3 bases from J, leaving 10 bases between. MiXCR, applied by TCRdb to the RT-PCR reads, yields one record per CDR3 protein. Of about 780,000 distinct CDR3 sequences in the sample, under 20% were seen once. The sequence derives from a middle-aged man who received an inactivated influenza vaccine. The sequencing here drew on PBMCs from blood, taken around 5 days after vaccination. V gene TRBV5-1 combines with J gene TRBJ2-2; the D call may be TRBD1 or TRBD2 (6 bases each). The CDR3 DNA reads TGCGCCAGCAGCTTGAACAGGGAGGACACCGGGGAGCTGTTTTTT. As protein: CASSLNREDTGELFF.